These 27 T cell receptor beta chains were all obtained from the same sample, sequenced in a study of T cell responses to AZD1222 COVID-19 vaccine (dated by TCRdb to about 2021). The library came from the immunoSEQ multiplex PCR assay. In TCRdb, the immuneACCESS table is reduced to in-frame sequences with V and J assigned. These tables do not hold every clone; where another copy was compared, an unresolved V gene accounts for under half, and the others remain unexplained. The sample has 90,000 to 120,000 clones on record, approximately 88% of them singletons. Clones ranked in the top ten supply over 15% of the sample. This specimen's time point label, interpreted: baseline before first vaccination. The specimen comprised peripheral blood, sampled on day 0 of AZD1222 vaccination. The receptors derive from an adult in good health.

The chain has TRBV6-5 and TRBJ2-7, with 13 bases lining up with TRBD2. There are 15 residues in the CDR3. Germline V gene data show CDR1 as MNHEY and CDR2 as SVGAGI. J gave up 5 bases and V 6 bases, and 7 bases lay outside the gene matches. Written as DNA, the CDR3 is TGTGCCAGCAGGGCGGCAACTAGCGGGAGGGACGAGCAGTACTTC. Its translation: CASRAATSGRDEQYF.

The rearrangement links TRBV28 to TRBJ2-1, with 8 bases matching TRBD2. Germline trimming cut 2 bases from V and 4 bases from J; bases unmatched to any gene: 1. Germline V gives CDR1 MDHEN, CDR2 SYDVKM. This CDR3 region has 14 residues. Here the CDR3 DNA reads TGTGCCAGCAGTTTAACGGGAGGGTACAATGAGCAGTTCTTC. This gives the protein CASSLTGGYNEQFF.

V usage is TRBV28 and J usage is TRBJ2-4, with D possibly TRBD2 on 9 matching bases. V shed 7 bases and J shed 8 bases, with 21 bases lying between them. Per germline, CDR1 MDHEN and CDR2 SYDVKM. The CDR3 length is 15 residues. The CDR3 sequence: CASTRGGDRSDIQYF. Here the CDR3 DNA reads TGTGCCAGCACCCGCGGGGGGGACAGGTCGGACATTCAGTACTTC.

The CDR3 DNA sequence: TGTGCCAGCAGTCCGCGAAGGGGCTATGGCTACACCTTC. This gives the protein CASSPRRGYGYTF. V is TRBV27 and J is TRBJ1-2, with a possible D match to TRBD1 (5 bases). CDR1 and CDR2 (germline): MNHEY, SMNVEV (reference sequence). The CDR3 sequence is 13 residues long. V lost 5 bases to trimming and J lost 4 bases, with 11 bases between them.

This clone was counted a single time. V usage is TRBV7-2 and J usage is TRBJ1-5, with D unclear. Trimming shortened V by 4 bases and J by 2 bases, and 18 bases separated the two germline ends. This CDR3 has 17 residues. Germline CDR1 reads SGHTA; CDR2 reads FQGNSA. CDR3 nucleotide sequence: TGTGCCAGCAGCTCCTGGGCTGATGACTGGGGCAATCAGCCCCAGCATTTT. Translation gives CASSSWADDWGNQPQHF. Variable domain in full (rest from reference TRBV7-2 and TRBJ1-5): GAGVSQSPSNKVTEKGKDVELRCDPISGHTALYWYRQSLGQGLEFLIYFQGNSAPDKSGLPSDRFSAERTGGSVSTLTIQRTQQEDSAVYLCASSSWADDWGNQPQHFGDGTRLSIL.

The chain carries TRBV6-5 and TRBJ1-2; weak D call: TRBD1 (6 bases). CDR3 length: 14 amino acids. Trimming pared 10 bases from V and 3 bases from J, leaving 18 bases between. Germline CDR1 is MNHEY and CDR2 is SVGAGI. The CDR3 region has the DNA TGTGCCACCCAAAGGGCCTCAGGGGACTATGGCTACACCTTC. Protein sequence: CATQRASGDYGYTF.

In its sample, this clone ranks as medium-sized. V gene TRBV19 combines with J gene TRBJ2-2, with D perhaps matching TRBD1 (6 bases). Per germline, CDR1 LNHDA and CDR2 SQIVND (reference sequence). This CDR3 is 15 amino acids long. Trimming shortened V by 5 bases and J by 6 bases, and 16 bases separated the two germline ends. The CDR3, as DNA: TGTGCCAGTAGTTGGGGAACAGGGAGCGCCGGGGAGCTGTTTTTT. Its protein product is CASSWGTGSAGELFF.

V gene TRBV27 combines with J gene TRBJ2-6, with D uncertain. Germline V gives CDR1 MNHEY, CDR2 SMNVEV (reference sequence). Trimming stripped 2 bases from V and 2 bases from J, with 4 bases between. The length of the CDR3 is 14 residues. The chain's CDR3 is CASSLIPGANVLTF. For the CDR3, the DNA is TGTGCCAGCAGTTTAATCCCTGGGGCCAACGTCCTGACTTTC.

The rearrangement uses TRBV7-9 and TRBJ2-5; D ambiguous. The CDR3 has 15 amino acids. Germline V lookup: CDR1 SEHNR, CDR2 FQNEAQ (reference sequence). Between the trimmed V and J ends, which lost 1 base and 3 bases, there was a span of 12 bases. The CDR3 DNA follows: TGTGCCAGCAGCTTAGGGTCCTATTTCAAAGAGACCCAGTACTTC. Its protein product is CASSLGSYFKETQYF.

This chain uses TRBV7-9 with TRBJ1-2, with D perhaps matching TRBD1 (6 bases). Trimming took 6 bases from V and 0 from J, leaving 17 bases between them. CDR1 is SEHNR, CDR2 FQNEAQ, per germline (reference sequence). This CDR3 region has 16 residues. In DNA form, the CDR3 reads TGTGCCAGCAGTGTTTCCCGGGACACTCCTAACTATGGCTACACCTTC. Translated, it gives CASSVSRDTPNYGYTF.

This chain joins TRBV6-8 and TRBJ2-1, with 8 bases lining up with TRBD2. CDR1 and CDR2 (germline): MNHGY, SAAAGT. The CDR3 has 14 amino acids. J gave up 6 bases and V 4 bases, and 5 bases lay outside the gene matches. The CDR3 spells CASSSREGPNEQFF. The CDR3 nucleotides read TGTGCCAGCAGTTCCCGGGAGGGCCCCAATGAGCAGTTCTTC.

In its sample, this clone was seen a few times. This rearrangement joins TRBV18 to TRBJ1-2; D not certain. Between the trimmed V and J ends, which lost 6 bases and 8 bases, there was a span of 16 bases. CDR3 size: 13 residues. The V gene's germline CDR1 is KGHSH and CDR2 LQKENI. This chain's CDR3 is CASSPSVVEGYTF. CDR3 DNA sequence: TGTGCCAGCTCCCCGTCGGTGGTCGAAGGCTACACCTTC.

The chain recombines TRBV6-1 with TRBJ1-5; no definite D call. The CDR3 spans 15 residues. Looked up from germline, CDR1 is MNHNS and CDR2 is SASEGT. Trimming removed 0 bases at V and 0 bases at J, with 6 bases between. The CDR3 loop is CASSEAAVSNQPQHF. The CDR3, as DNA: TGTGCCAGCAGTGAAGCGGCCGTTAGCAATCAGCCCCAGCATTTT.

The J gene is TRBJ1-1, the V gene TRBV6-5; D gene ambiguous. Trimming removed 5 bases at V and 1 base at J, with 14 bases between. The CDR3 has 15 residues. The germline gives CDR1 MNHEY, CDR2 SVGAGI. Here the CDR3 DNA reads TGTGCCAGCAGTCGAATTACGTGGCGGAACACTGAAGCTTTCTTT. Translation: CASSRITWRNTEAFF.

The chain combines TRBV11-1 with TRBJ1-4, with a tentative D call TRBD1 (6 bases). The CDR3 spans 14 residues. Per the germline V gene, CDR1 is SGHAT and CDR2 is FQDESV (reference sequence). V lost 3 bases and J 2 bases, leaving 7 bases between the germline ends. The CDR3 DNA is TGTGCCAGCAGCTTCGGACAGACTAATGAAAAACTGTTTTTT. Translating gives CASSFGQTNEKLFF.

The genes are TRBV5-8 and TRBJ2-7; 9 positions agree with TRBD1. The CDR3 runs to 15 residues. Germline assignment: CDR1 SGHTS and CDR2 YDEGEE. The V gene end was trimmed by 0 bases and the J gene end by 4 bases; junction bases not matched to a gene: 5. The CDR3 sequence: CASSLGRDRVYEQYF. The CDR3 bases are TGTGCCAGCAGCTTGGGCCGGGACAGGGTTTACGAGCAGTACTTC.

This rearrangement joins TRBV30 to TRBJ2-7; perhaps TRBD1 as D (7 bases). This CDR3 spans 12 amino acids. Germline V gene sequence: CDR1 GTSNPN, CDR2 SVGIG (reference sequence). Trimming stripped 8 bases from V and 1 base from J, with 12 bases between. The CDR3 here is CAAAGQSYEQYF. The CDR3, as DNA: TGTGCCGCCGCGGGACAGTCCTACGAGCAGTACTTC.

The CDR3 here is CASTGENTGELFF. The DNA for the CDR3 is TGTGCCAGCACGGGGGAAAACACCGGGGAGCTGTTTTTT. This sequence joins TRBV2 and TRBJ2-2; D might be TRBD2 (6 bases). Trimming took 7 bases from V and 2 from J, leaving 8 bases between them. This CDR3 is 13 amino acids long. CDR1 and CDR2 from the germline V gene are SNHLY and FYNNEI.

V usage is TRBV29-1 and J usage is TRBJ1-1; no clear D gene. Germline V lookup: CDR1 SQVTM, CDR2 ANQGSEA. V was shortened by 0 bases and J by 10 bases, with 12 bases between the two germline ends. There are 12 residues in the CDR3. For the CDR3, the DNA is TGCAGCGTTGAAGAGCCCGGAGGTGCAGCTTTCTTT. Translated: CSVEEPGGAAFF.

The rearrangement links TRBV6-5 to TRBJ2-1, with D perhaps matching TRBD1 (6 bases). Germline V gives CDR1 MNHEY, CDR2 SVGAGI. V lost 5 bases to trimming and J lost 3 bases, with 11 bases between them. The CDR3 runs to 14 residues. The CDR3: CASSPNRVYNEQFF. For the CDR3, the DNA is TGTGCCAGCAGTCCAAACAGGGTCTACAATGAGCAGTTCTTC.

CDR3 sequence (DNA): TGTGCCAGCAGCGCACAGGACGCCTTTTATGGCTACACCTTC. Amino acids: CASSAQDAFYGYTF. The rearrangement joins TRBV7-9 to TRBJ1-2, with a possible D match to TRBD1 (5 bases). Germline CDR1 SEHNR, CDR2 FQNEAQ (reference sequence). The CDR3 consists of 14 residues. V gave up 5 bases and J gave up 5 bases, with 15 bases separating them.

V usage is TRBV6-5 and J usage is TRBJ2-6, with D unresolved. Trimming removed 6 bases at V and 0 bases at J, with 3 bases between. This CDR3 spans 13 amino acids. Germline CDR1 MNHEY, CDR2 SVGAGI. CDR3 DNA sequence: TGTGCCAGCAGGGACTCTGGGGCCAACGTCCTGACTTTC. It yields the protein CASRDSGANVLTF.

A remark on this clone: One junction end disagrees with the germline gene, perhaps due to a read error. DNA of the CDR3: TGTGCCAGCAGCCCTGCCGGGGCCGTCTCCCACGAGCAGTACTTC. Translating gives CASSPAGAVSHEQYF. J is TRBJ2-7 and V is TRBV11-2; D may correspond to TRBD1 or TRBD2 (5 bases each). The length of the CDR3 is 15 residues. Per the germline V gene, CDR1 is SGHAT and CDR2 is FQNNGV.

This clone has a single count. V gene TRBV9 combines with J gene TRBJ2-1; 12 bases agree with TRBD2. The CDR3 contains 15 residues. Germline V gene sequence: CDR1 SGDLS, CDR2 YYNGEE. With V trimmed by 3 bases and J by 6 bases, 4 bases remained unmatched. The CDR3 sequence is CASSASGGALNEQFF. CDR3 sequence (DNA): TGTGCCAGCAGCGCTAGCGGGGGGGCCCTCAATGAGCAGTTCTTC.

This sequence joins TRBV5-1 and TRBJ2-7; 8 bases are a match to TRBD1. Germline CDR1 is SGHRS and CDR2 is YFSETQ. The junction had 7 bases not matched to a gene; V was cut back by 4 bases and J by 4 bases. This CDR3 is 14 amino acids long. Written as DNA, the CDR3 is TGCGCCAGCAGCACAGGGGGTATACAATACGAGCAGTACTTC. The encoded protein is CASSTGGIQYEQYF.

This rearrangement joins TRBV19 to TRBJ2-5; tentatively, D is TRBD1 (6 bases). CDR1 is LNHDA and CDR2 is SQIVND in the germline V gene (reference sequence). Between the trimmed V and J ends, which lost 5 bases and 2 bases, there was a span of 12 bases. This CDR3 is 14 amino acids long. CDR3 sequence (DNA): TGTGCCAGTAGTCCGAGGACAGTACAAGAGACCCAGTACTTC. Residues: CASSPRTVQETQYF.

The chain links TRBV10-1 to TRBJ2-1; 8 positions agree with TRBD1. CDR1 WNHNN and CDR2 SYGVQD come from the germline V gene (reference sequence). This CDR3 is 15 amino acids long. The V gene end was trimmed by 2 bases and the J gene end by 5 bases; junction bases not matched to a gene: 5. The CDR3 here is CASSESRDRNNEQFF. The CDR3 DNA reads TGCGCCAGCAGTGAGAGCCGGGACAGGAACAATGAGCAGTTCTTC.